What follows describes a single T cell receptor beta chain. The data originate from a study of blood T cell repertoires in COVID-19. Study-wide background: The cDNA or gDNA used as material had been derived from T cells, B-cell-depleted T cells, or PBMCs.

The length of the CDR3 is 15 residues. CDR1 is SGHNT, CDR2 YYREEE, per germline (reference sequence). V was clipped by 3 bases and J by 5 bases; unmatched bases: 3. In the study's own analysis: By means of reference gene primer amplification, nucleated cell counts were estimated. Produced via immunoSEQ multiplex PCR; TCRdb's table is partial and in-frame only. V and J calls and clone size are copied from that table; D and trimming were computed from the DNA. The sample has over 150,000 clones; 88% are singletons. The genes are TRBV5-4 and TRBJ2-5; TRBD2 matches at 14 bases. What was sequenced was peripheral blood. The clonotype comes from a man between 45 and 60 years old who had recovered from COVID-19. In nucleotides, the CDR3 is TGTGCCAGCAGCTCCGGGACTAGCGGGAGCGAGACCCAGTACTTC. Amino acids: CASSSGTSGSETQYF.